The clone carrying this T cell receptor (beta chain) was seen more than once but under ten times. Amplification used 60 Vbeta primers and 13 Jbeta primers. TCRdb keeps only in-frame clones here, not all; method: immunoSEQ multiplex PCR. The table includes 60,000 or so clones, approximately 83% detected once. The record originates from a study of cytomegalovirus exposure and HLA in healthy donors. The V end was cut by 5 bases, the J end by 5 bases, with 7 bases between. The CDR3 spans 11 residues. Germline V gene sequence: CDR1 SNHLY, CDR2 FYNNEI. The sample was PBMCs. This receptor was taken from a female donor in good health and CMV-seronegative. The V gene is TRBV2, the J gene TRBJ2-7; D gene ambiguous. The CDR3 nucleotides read TGTGCCAGCAGTTATGCGAACGAGCAGTACTTC. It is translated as CASSYANEQYF.